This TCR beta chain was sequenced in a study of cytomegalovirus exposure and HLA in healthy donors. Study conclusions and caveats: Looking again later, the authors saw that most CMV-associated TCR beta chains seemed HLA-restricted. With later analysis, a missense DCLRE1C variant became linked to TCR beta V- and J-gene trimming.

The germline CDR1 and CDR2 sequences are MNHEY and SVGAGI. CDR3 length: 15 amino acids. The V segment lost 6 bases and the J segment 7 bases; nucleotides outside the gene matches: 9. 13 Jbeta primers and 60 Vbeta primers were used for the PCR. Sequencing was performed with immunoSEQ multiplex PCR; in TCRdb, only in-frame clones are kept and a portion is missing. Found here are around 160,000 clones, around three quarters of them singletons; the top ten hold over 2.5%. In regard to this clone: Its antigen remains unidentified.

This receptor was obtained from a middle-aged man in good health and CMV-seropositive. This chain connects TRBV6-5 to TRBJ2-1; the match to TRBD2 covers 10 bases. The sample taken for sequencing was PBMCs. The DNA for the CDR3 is TGTGCCAGCAGGGTAGCGGGAGGTCGTCGGAATGAGCAGTTCTTC. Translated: CASRVAGGRRNEQFF.